This passage covers 19 T cell receptor beta chains from one sample sequenced in a study of cytomegalovirus exposure and HLA in healthy donors. Using immunoSEQ multiplex PCR, the repertoire was profiled, and TCRdb retains in-frame clones only, with some absent. Among 110,000 to 150,000 clones listed, over 90% were seen once. The sequencing input was PBMCs. The receptors come from a man between 18 and 29 years old in good health and CMV-seropositive.

This chain links TRBV30 with TRBJ1-1, with 7 bases lining up with TRBD1. V gave up 3 bases and J gave up 1 base; unmatched junction bases: 5. This CDR3 contains 14 residues. Germline assignment: CDR1 GTSNPN and CDR2 SVGIG (reference sequence). The CDR3 DNA follows: TGTGCCTGGAGCTCCGGGACAGCGAACACTGAAGCTTTCTTT. As protein: CAWSSGTANTEAFF.

This clone was detected only once. J is TRBJ2-1 and V is TRBV28, with 10 bases aligning to TRBD2. This CDR3 is 16 amino acids long. V lost 6 bases and J lost 6; bases outside the gene matches: 11. Per germline, CDR1 MDHEN and CDR2 SYDVKM. CDR3 protein: CASSRRLAGLRNEQFF. CDR3 in DNA: TGTGCCAGCAGCCGTAGACTAGCGGGCCTCCGCAATGAGCAGTTCTTC. The full variable domain, in which reference TRBV28 and TRBJ2-1 provide the parts outside the CDR3, is DVKVTQSSRYLVKRTGEKVFLECVQDMDHENMFWYRQDPGLGLRLIYFSYDVKMKEKGDIPEGYSVSREKKERFSLILESASTNQTSMYLCASSRRLAGLRNEQFFGPGTRLTVL.

This sequence joins TRBV28 and TRBJ2-7, with 8 bases that match TRBD2. From germline, CDR1 is MDHEN and CDR2 SYDVKM. V was clipped by 2 bases and J by 0 bases; unmatched bases: 3. The CDR3 is 15 amino acids. The CDR3 reads CASSLTGTSSYEQYF. The DNA of the CDR3 is TGTGCCAGCAGTTTAACCGGGACTAGCTCCTACGAGCAGTACTTC.

Here the CDR3 DNA reads TGTGCCAGCAGCCAAGGGACAGTCAGGGGGTCCCAAGAGACCCAGTACTTC. As protein: CASSQGTVRGSQETQYF. The chain is built from TRBV4-2 and TRBJ2-5; 7 bases agree with TRBD1. V was clipped by 1 base and J by 1 base; unmatched bases: 9. CDR1 LGHNA and CDR2 YNFKEQ come from the germline V gene. This CDR3 is 17 amino acids long.

V gene TRBV7-9 combines with J gene TRBJ2-3; the match to TRBD2 covers 10 bases. Germline V lookup: CDR1 SEHNR, CDR2 FQNEAQ (reference sequence). Trimming cost V 4 bases and J 4 bases; bases outside gene matches: 5. CDR3 size: 15 residues. DNA for the CDR3: TGTGCCAGCAGCTACCCTAGCGGGAGCCCAGATACGCAGTATTTT. Protein: CASSYPSGSPDTQYF. Full variable domain (outside the CDR3, taken from reference TRBV7-9 and TRBJ2-3): DTGVSQNPRHKITKRGQNVTFRCDPISEHNRLYWYRQTLGQGPEFLTYFQNEAQLEKSRLLSDRFSAERPKGSFSTLEIQRTEQGDSAMYLCASSYPSGSPDTQYFGPGTRLTVL.

V usage is TRBV27 and J usage is TRBJ2-1; 14 bases are a match to TRBD2. This CDR3 is 16 amino acids long. Germline V gene lookup returns CDR1 MNHEY and CDR2 SMNVEV (reference sequence). Trimming at V came to 3 bases and at J to 8 bases, leaving 6 bases not matched to a gene. CDR3 sequence (DNA): TGTGCCAGCAGTTTCCTTGGGACTAGCGGGAGAGATGAGCAGTTCTTC. Its protein product is CASSFLGTSGRDEQFF.

This chain links TRBV4-1 with TRBJ1-2; no clear D gene. This CDR3 spans 12 amino acids. Germline CDR1 reads MGHRA; CDR2 reads YSYEKL. The germline V and J ends were trimmed by 0 bases and 11 bases, with 10 bases remaining between them. As DNA, the CDR3 is TGCGCCAGCAGCCAAGAGGGTAGCCCTTACACCTTC. This gives the protein CASSQEGSPYTF.

The CDR3 DNA follows: TGTGCCTGGAGCCCGGTAACGGGGAGGACTGAAGCTTTCTTT. Translated: CAWSPVTGRTEAFF. This chain uses TRBV30 with TRBJ1-1; D not certain. Germline CDR1 is GTSNPN and CDR2 is SVGIG (reference sequence). V was pared by 3 bases and J by 5 bases, with 16 bases between. The CDR3 totals 14 residues. The full variable domain, its missing parts supplied by reference TRBV30 and TRBJ1-1, is SQTIHQWPATLVQPVGSPLSLECTVEGTSNPNLYWYRQAAGRGLQLLFYSVGIGQISSEVPQNLSASRPQDRQFILSSKKLLLSDSGFYLCAWSPVTGRTEAFFGQGTRLTVV.

DNA for the CDR3: TGTGCCAGCAGACTAGCGGGAGTGGAGACCCAGTACTTC. This translates into CASRLAGVETQYF. J is TRBJ2-5 and V is TRBV28; 11 nucleotides align to TRBD2. Trimming at V came to 6 bases and at J to 5 bases, leaving 2 bases not matched to a gene. The CDR3 is 13 residues long. In germline, CDR1 is MDHEN, CDR2 SYDVKM.

CDR3 protein: CAWRSGGNTGELFF. The CDR3 nucleotides are TGTGCCTGGAGAAGCGGGGGGAACACCGGGGAGCTGTTTTTT. The rearrangement joins TRBV30 to TRBJ2-2; 8 bases map to TRBD2. The germline gives CDR1 GTSNPN, CDR2 SVGIG (reference sequence). The CDR3 has 14 residues. Trimming took 3 bases from V and 1 from J; bases not matched to a gene: 1.

V is TRBV14 and J is TRBJ1-4; D is unclear. This CDR3 comprises 13 residues. V lost 0 bases and J lost 12, with 11 bases in between. Germline V lookup: CDR1 SGHDN, CDR2 FVKESK. CDR3 region: CASSQELGGELFF. The CDR3 nucleotides read TGTGCCAGCAGCCAAGAGTTGGGCGGGGAACTGTTTTTT.

The chain employs TRBV28 and TRBJ2-2; a possible D gene is TRBD1 (5 bases). Looked up from germline, CDR1 is MDHEN and CDR2 is SYDVKM. Trimming left V 6 bases short and J 6 bases short, with 23 bases between. The CDR3 is 17 residues long. The CDR3 sequence is CASRGWEGAQGSGELFF. CDR3 in DNA: TGTGCCAGCAGGGGTTGGGAAGGGGCGCAGGGATCCGGGGAGCTGTTTTTT.

This chain uses TRBV28 with TRBJ1-2; 10 positions agree with TRBD1. The CDR3 extends over 15 amino acids. CDR1 and CDR2 from the germline V gene are MDHEN and SYDVKM. V was clipped by 5 bases and J by 8 bases; unmatched bases: 11. CDR3 protein: CASSPETGGLRGYTF. The CDR3 nucleotides are TGTGCCAGCAGTCCAGAGACAGGGGGCTTGAGGGGCTACACCTTC.

V gene TRBV7-2 combines with J gene TRBJ2-7; 11 bases are a match to TRBD2. V shed 3 bases, J shed 3 bases, and the junction held 1 base outside the gene matches. CDR1 and CDR2 (germline): SGHTA, FQGNSA. The CDR3 covers 14 residues. The CDR3: CASSLGLADYEQYF. The CDR3 bases are TGTGCCAGCAGCTTGGGACTAGCGGACTACGAGCAGTACTTC.

The V call is TRBV6-5, the J call TRBJ2-2; possibly TRBD1 for D (5 bases). Germline loops: CDR1 MNHEY, CDR2 SVGAGI. This CDR3 region has 14 residues. Trimming shortened V by 4 bases and J by 6 bases, and 12 bases separated the two germline ends. CDR3 region: CASSLAVGPGELFF. Here the CDR3 DNA reads TGTGCCAGCAGTTTGGCGGTGGGGCCCGGGGAGCTGTTTTTT.

The chain has TRBV10-3 and TRBJ1-3, with 11 nucleotides matching TRBD1. The V segment lost 10 bases and the J segment 1 base; nucleotides outside the gene matches: 6. Germline V gene lookup returns CDR1 ENHRY and CDR2 SYGVKD. The CDR3 is 15 residues long. In DNA form, the CDR3 reads TGTGCCACCAAGGACAGGGGGCTATCTGGAAACACCATATATTTT. It is translated as CATKDRGLSGNTIYF.

The chain has TRBV30 and TRBJ2-5; a weak D match, TRBD1 (6 bases). This CDR3 region has 12 residues. The germline gives CDR1 GTSNPN, CDR2 SVGIG (reference sequence). V shed 3 bases and J shed 5 bases, with 10 bases lying between them. In DNA, the CDR3 is TGTGCCTGGAGCCTAGACAGGGAGACCCAGTACTTC. Translating it yields CAWSLDRETQYF.

V usage is TRBV6-6 and J usage is TRBJ2-7, with TRBD1 identical over 11 bases. CDR3 length equals 15 residues. Germline values: CDR1 MNHNY, CDR2 SVGAGI (reference sequence). After removal of 5 bases from V and 4 bases from J, the junction contained 7 bases not matched to a gene. The CDR3 DNA is TGTGCCAGCAGTGGTAAGGACAGGGGGCATTACGAGCAGTACTTC. It specifies CASSGKDRGHYEQYF.

This clone was counted a single time. The chain recombines TRBV5-1 with TRBJ2-1; D perhaps matches TRBD2 (6 bases). V was pared by 1 base and J by 6 bases, with 17 bases between. This CDR3 is 16 amino acids long. CDR1 is SGHRS, CDR2 YFSETQ, per germline. CDR3 nucleotide sequence: TGCGCCAGCAGCTTGATAAGCAGGGAGGTCGGCAATGAGCAGTTCTTC. This sequence encodes CASSLISREVGNEQFF.